This TCR beta chain stems from a study of cytomegalovirus exposure and HLA in healthy donors (dated 2017 in TCRdb). With respect to the entire study: According to an earlier analysis of around 600 of the donors, about 179 million T cells yielded 117 million unique TCR beta sequences and about 300 Gb of sequence data. Every repertoire in the discovery cohort had been generated on one and the same sequencing platform. A later genetic analysis took genome-wide SNP genotypes for about 55% of the 666 donors and used that subset as a discovery cohort. High-throughput TCR immunosequencing, statistical association of individual TCRs with disease status, and machine learning were combined to predict cytomegalovirus infection status. HLA typing covered class I and class II loci at four-digit resolution. In an earlier analysis of 587 of the donors, high-throughput TCR beta sequencing was used to judge whether each TCR beta V gene segment behaved as functional or pseudogenic. Donor age, sex, ethnicity and CMV serostatus were collected together with the repertoire data. Typing coverage varied by locus: about 620-630 donors for A, B, C, DRB1 and DQB1; roughly 500 for DQA1; about 600 for DPA1; 400 to 480 for DPB1. The study aimed to test whether cataloging public T cell receptors could reveal signatures of past pathogen exposure. About 310 gigabases of sequencing data and approximately 85 million unique TCR sequences were included in an early release covering about 620 HLA-typed donors. The study used immunosequencing to profile the T cell repertoires of approximately 640 subjects and linked those repertoires to cytomegalovirus serostatus. About five DR-DQ haplotypes were treated as single units for association and clustering because of strong linkage in the cohort. On average, 235,054 unique TCR beta nucleotide sequences were sequenced per donor among some 420 genotyped donors of the cohort, with roughly 18% of those sequences being non-productive. To study patterns of TCR occurrence, a later analysis re-analyzed previously published TCR beta repertoires from 500 to 850 donors and added high-resolution HLA genotyping. Among the roughly 400 genotyped donors, about 83% belonged to the genetic ancestry cluster associated with self-reported Caucasian donors. The later analysis used no new phenotypic data to find candidate immune exposures, relying instead on TCR beta sequences and their occurrence across donors. Besides the first cohort of approximately 710 subjects, a separate validation cohort made up of about 120 different subjects was used. Findings and caveats that apply to the study as a whole: A further reported finding was that TCR beta sequences accurately predicted the HLA-A and HLA-B alleles for most subjects in the first cohort. Because HLA typing was unavailable for some donors at each locus, only the typed subset was used in association tests. According to a later analysis, TCR association rates differed among HLA loci, with DRB1 alleles showing the most associated TCRs and HLA-C alleles showing the fewest. The classifier was reported to diagnose cytomegalovirus status with high specificity and sensitivity in both the original and validation cohorts. A later analysis associated 16,951 TCR beta sequences with specific HLA alleles at a false discovery rate of 0.05. A cluster of highly shared sequence variants was judged likely to represent a technical artifact of the sequencing pipeline. It was suggested by the authors that the approach could potentially be generalized to other disease states and immunological phenotypes. In an earlier analysis of 500 to 650 of the donors, most TCR beta V segments appeared in productive rearrangements about 90% or about 30% of the time, broadly matching IMGT annotations. When HLA alleles, especially DR and DQ, strongly co-occurred, attributing TCR associations to individual alleles was difficult. According to a later analysis, parvovirus B19, influenza, CMV and Epstein-Barr virus appeared linked to several top co-occurrence clusters. In a later genetic analysis, fewer N-insertions in productive TCRs were reported among donors in an Asian-associated ancestry cluster than the approximately 630-donor mean. About 17 rarely observed V segments, including chromosome 9 orphons, were excluded from the earlier analysis of a few hundred of the donors because counts were too low. Immune exposure information for the cohort was limited to CMV serostatus. Some IMGT-functional V segments, including TRBV6-2 and TRBV6-3, could not be distinguished by the 87-base-pair reads and were therefore excluded. In vitro tests confirmed that three of the cytomegalovirus-associated TCR beta chains recognize cytomegalovirus antigens. The cohort was sequenced for TCR beta chains only, and without alpha or paired-chain data the features that could be detected were limited. Linkage disequilibrium might explain the correlated functional status among segregating V segments, but an unknown experimental factor could not be ruled out. Presence/absence analyses assumed roughly uniform sequencing depth across donors, an assumption that may not hold. Across donors, most TCR sequences were observed very rarely, whereas some public TCRs were present in many individuals. According to a later analysis, most CMV-associated TCR beta chains appeared to be HLA-restricted, and the HLA associations seemed to be driven largely by CMV exposure. A total of about 180 TCR beta chains were listed by the study as associated with cytomegalovirus. Compared with equally common non-associated chains, HLA-associated TCR beta chains in a later analysis were more clonally expanded and had lower generation probabilities. An association between a missense DCLRE1C variant and V-gene and J-gene trimming of TCR beta chains was found in a later genetic analysis and replicated in an independent cohort.

The cysteine opens and the phenylalanine closes a CDR3 of 16 amino acids. The kept DNA is CDR3 alone, 48 bases in frame from the first base. CDR1 MNHEY and CDR2 SVGAGI are derived from the germline V gene. V is pruned by 0 bases and J by 2 bases, leaving 3 bases of the junction without a gene match. In total, about 650 healthy bone marrow donors made up the cohort. Cohort members were all nominally healthy when sampled, although unrecorded immune exposures were likely present. The donor tested CMV seropositive, placing the donor among the 250 to 300 seropositive members of the cohort. Each donor provided a peripheral blood sample, and peripheral blood mononuclear cells were used for TCR beta sequencing. The Qiagen DNeasy Blood Extraction Kit was used to extract genomic DNA from the blood cell samples. The library was built by means of the immunoSEQ multiplex PCR assay. For the multiplex PCR, a mixture combining 60 forward primers for TCR Vbeta segments and 13 reverse primers for TCR Jbeta segments was used. The CDR3 region of rearranged TCR beta genes was amplified from genomic DNA by a multiplex PCR assay. The Illumina HiSeq System was used to sequence the amplified TCR beta libraries as 87-base-pair reads. In the paper's pipeline: Across the 666 repertoires, a later analysis counted about 81 million unique TCR beta chains, approximately 10 million of which were shared by at least two donors. Raw reads were error-corrected and collapsed into unique sequences with a nearest-neighbor algorithm that merged closely related sequences to remove PCR and sequencing errors. CDR3 sequences were aligned to IMGT reference sequences to assign V, D and J gene segments. For a sequence to be retained, a match of at least six nucleotides was required to both a V gene segment and a J gene segment. A rearrangement was called productive if the CDR3 had no stop codons and remained in frame with V and J, and every other rearrangement was called non-productive. CDR3 was defined according to IMGT convention as the region running from the second conserved V-encoded cysteine to the conserved J-encoded phenylalanine. The earlier analysis of around 640 of the donors excluded sequences that lacked an unambiguous match to a single V gene segment. An earlier analysis of about 600 of the donors called V segments functional above 56.7% productive rearrangements and segregating when the between-donor standard deviation exceeded 5%. To diagnose cytomegalovirus status from the catalog of TCR beta chain sequences, a statistical classification framework was built. In a later analysis, V and J genes were assigned by comparing TCR nucleotide sequences against IMGT/GENE-DB human TR gene sequences. The TCRdist pipeline was used in a later analysis to assign CDR3 sequences and most-parsimonious VDJ recombination scenarios. In a later analysis, every TCR beta chain was defined by the combination of its CDR3 amino acid sequence and its V-gene family, and reads without a unique V-gene family were dropped. A later analysis removed 550 to 700 highly shared, low-generation-probability nucleotide sequences to deal with suspected cross-contamination and a sequencing artifact. In a later analysis, a clonal expansion index was calculated for each public chain from normalized within-repertoire ranks of inferred template counts. A later analysis computed generation probabilities with a VDJ recombination model fitted to out-of-frame rearrangements, and checked the results against IGoR. In a later analysis, TCR-TCR, TCR-HLA and TCR-CMV co-occurrence was scored with hypergeometric tests, and a repertoire-size bias correction was applied to TCR pairs. In a later analysis, false discovery rates were estimated by permuting HLA or CMV assignments 20 times. In a later analysis, co-occurring TCRs were grouped using DBSCAN, and TCRdist sequence similarity was added for clustering within HLA-allele-positive subsets. For co-occurrence clustering, repertoires with fewer than 30,000 or more than 120,000 public chains were excluded, along with 5 or 6 repertoires with anomalous nucleotide sharing. The clones in this table, taken by TCRdb from immuneACCESS, are in-frame only. Not every clone is retained; where verified, under half of the shortfall comes from an unresolved V gene, and the cause of the rest is unknown. D and trimming come from the DNA, and the V and J calls and clone size come from that table. Within this sample are under 130,000 clones, with just under 75% of them counted one time only. The ten largest clones take up approximately 2.5% of the sample.

To note about this clone: It lacks a known antigen. Base-call qualities are not available, and no considerably larger clone is one nucleotide away.

This chain joins TRBV6-5 to TRBJ2-1, with 8 central nucleotides matching TRBD2. The specimen was PBMCs. The receptor was isolated from a man in his fifties in good health and CMV-seropositive. The DNA sequence is TGTGCCAGCAGTTACTCACCCGGGGGGGCCTACAATGAGCAGTTCTTC. It codes for CASSYSPGGAYNEQFF.